This T cell receptor beta chain originates from a study of CD8 T cells in Susac syndrome. At the level of the study: Five or six sequenced Susac syndrome patients had clinically active disease, while under ten were in remission.

With respect to this clonotype: Its specificity is not known.

Study findings and constraints: CD8+ clones in Susac expanded most in TEMRA cells and active patients.

It was with random hexamers that about 0.45 to 1 ug RNA was reverse transcribed. TCR beta CDR3 was amplified by immunoSEQ multiplex PCR. This amplification extended across 54 Vbeta and 13 Jbeta segments. One entry per CDR3 protein results from TCRdb running MiXCR on the immunoSEQ multiplex PCR reads. This table holds 75,000 or so distinct CDR3 sequences, roughly 94% found once. The specimen was CD8+ T cells from PBMCs. This clonotype was obtained from a human donor with Susac syndrome.

The CDR3 region is CSARPPDDEQFF. CDR3 sequence (DNA): TGCAGTGCTAGGCCGCCTGACGATGAGCAGTTCTTC. The rearrangement joins TRBV20-1 to TRBJ2-1; D gene unclear. This CDR3 spans 12 amino acids. CDR1 is DFQATT and CDR2 is SNEGSKA in the germline V gene (reference sequence). V dropped 3 bases and J dropped 8 bases, with 11 bases sitting between them.